These T cell receptor beta chains were read from a single sample in a study of blood T cells in healthy people across ages. Each CDR3 protein is one row after TCRdb ran MiXCR on the 5' RACE reads. The table lists 1.5 million to 2 million distinct CDR3 sequences, about 35% of them singletons. Sequenced input: blood. The receptors were sampled from a woman aged 30 to 39 in good health. CDR3s include the opening cysteine and the closing phenylalanine or tryptophan. A D gene is named only where the DNA matches it firmly. A clone size is listed for some rows: how often the clone was seen (once, few, many), or a class if it is expanded.

TRBJ1-2 | TRBD1 | TRBV5-1 | many | CASSPGQGNYGYTF | TGTGCCAGCAGCCCGGGACAGGGGAACTATGGCTACACCTTC
TRBJ2-1 | NA | TRBV6-5 | NA | CASRFDSYNEQFF | TGTGCCAGCAGGTTCGACAGTTACAATGAGCAGTTCTTC
TRBJ2-7 | TRBD1 | TRBV20-1 | NA | CSVDPPGQGNYEQYF | TGCAGTGTTGATCCTCCGGGACAGGGGAATTACGAGCAGTACTTC
TRBJ2-7 | NA | TRBV5-5 | many | CASSPGQNAYEQYF | TGTGCCAGCAGCCCAGGACAGAATGCCTACGAGCAGTACTTC
TRBJ1-2 | TRBD1 | TRBV2 | NA | CASSEVGQGAYGYTF | TGTGCCAGCAGTGAAGTGGGACAGGGGGCCTATGGCTACACCTTC
TRBJ1-5 | NA | TRBV2 | few | CASSDYTYQPQHF | TGTGCCAGCAGTGATTACACTTATCAGCCCCAGCATTTT
TRBJ1-6 | NA | TRBV19 | NA | CASKMERESPLHF | TGTGCCAGTAAAATGGAAAGGGAGTCACCCCTCCACTTT
TRBJ2-3 | NA | TRBV13 | few | CASSLRLPTTDTQYF | TGTGCCAGCAGCTTACGACTACCTACCACAGATACGCAGTATTTT
TRBJ2-5 | TRBD2 | TRBV5-1 | few | CASSLESGRIQETQYF | TGCGCCAGCAGCTTAGAGAGCGGGAGGATCCAAGAGACCCAGTACTTC
TRBJ2-5 | NA | TRBV20-1 | NA | CSARRRGRYQETQYF | TGCAGTGCGCGTAGGCGGGGCCGGTACCAAGAGACCCAGTACTTC
TRBJ2-7 | TRBD2 | TRBV5-1 | NA | CASKGTSSYEQYF | TGCGCCAGCAAAGGGACTAGCTCCTACGAGCAGTACTTC
TRBJ1-1 | NA | TRBV29-1 | NA | CSVEASFF | TGCAGCGTTGAGGCCTCGTTCTTT
TRBJ2-1 | NA | TRBV7-9 | NA | CASNELGRGSYNEQFF | TGTGCCAGCAACGAGTTGGGCCGAGGGTCCTACAATGAGCAGTTCTTC
TRBJ2-5 | TRBD2 | TRBV27 | NA | CASSLTSGAGTQYF | TGTGCCAGCAGCTTAACTAGCGGGGCGGGGACCCAGTACTTC
TRBJ2-3 | TRBD2 | TRBV10-2 | few | CASRRLADTDTQYF | TGCGCCAGCAGGAGACTAGCGGACACAGATACGCAGTATTTT
TRBJ2-7 | TRBD1 | TRBV5-1 | few | CASSSVTGGDEQYF | TGCGCCAGCAGCTCCGTCACAGGGGGCGACGAGCAGTACTTC
TRBJ2-7 | TRBD2 | TRBV9 | NA | CASSITGTSEYEQYF | TGTGCCAGCTCAATCACCGGGACTAGCGAATACGAGCAGTACTTC
TRBJ2-4 | NA | TRBV28 | few | CASVTERAKNIQYF | TGTGCCAGCGTAACTGAGCGAGCCAAAAACATTCAGTACTTC
TRBJ2-5 | TRBD1 | TRBV9 | NA | CASSVGWVGDRQETQYF | TGTGCCAGCAGCGTAGGGTGGGTAGGGGACAGGCAAGAGACCCAGTACTTC
TRBJ1-1 | TRBD1 | TRBV5-1 | NA | CASSLIGGETNTEAFF | TGCGCCAGCAGCTTGATAGGGGGCGAGACGAACACTGAAGCTTTCTTT
TRBJ2-3 | TRBD2 | TRBV6-6 | NA | CASRGLAGVSDTQYF | TGTGCCAGCCGGGGACTAGCGGGAGTGTCAGATACGCAGTATTTT
TRBJ2-5 | NA | TRBV12-3/TRBV12-4 | few | CASSFVGVQETQYF | TGTGCCAGCAGTTTCGTGGGCGTCCAAGAGACCCAGTACTTC
TRBJ2-1 | TRBD2 | TRBV20-1 | NA | CSAREETSAYNEQFF | TGCAGTGCTAGAGAGGAGACTAGCGCATACAATGAGCAGTTCTTC
TRBJ2-5 | TRBD1 | TRBV24-1 | NA | CATSRRDRETQYF | TGTGCCACCAGTCGCCGGGACAGAGAGACCCAGTACTTC
TRBJ2-7 | NA | TRBV5-1 | NA | CTSSSPSRGHYEQYF | TGCACCAGCAGCTCGCCTAGTAGAGGCCACTACGAGCAGTACTTC
TRBJ2-7 | NA | TRBV2 | few | CASHPLVKSYEQYF | TGTGCCAGCCACCCGCTGGTTAAGTCCTACGAGCAGTACTTC
TRBJ2-3 | TRBD2 | TRBV4-1 | few | CASSQAELRGYTDTQYF | TGCGCCAGCAGCCAAGCTGAGTTGCGGGGGTACACAGATACGCAGTATTTT
TRBJ2-3 | NA | TRBV7-9 | few | CAPGLASTDTQYF | TGTGCCCCCGGACTCGCTAGCACAGATACGCAGTATTTT
TRBJ2-1 | TRBD1 | TRBV20-1 | few | CSATRRTGGQYNEQFF | TGCAGTGCTACTAGACGGACAGGGGGTCAATACAATGAGCAGTTCTTC
TRBJ2-6 | NA | TRBV7-2 | NA | CASSLGAGLGANVLTF | TGTGCCAGCAGCTTAGGGGCAGGGCTAGGGGCCAACGTCCTGACTTTC
TRBJ1-1 | NA | TRBV3-1 | NA | CASSRGGRPQRNTEAFF | TGTGCCAGCAGCCGTGGAGGGAGGCCCCAGCGGAACACTGAAGCTTTCTTT
TRBJ2-7 | TRBD1 | TRBV2 | NA | CASRHRGTAYEQYF | TGTGCCAGCAGACACAGGGGTACAGCCTACGAGCAGTACTTC
TRBJ1-4 | TRBD1 | TRBV4-1 | NA | CASSQVGTGVQKLFF | TGCGCCAGCAGCCAAGTTGGGACAGGGGTCCAGAAACTGTTTTTT
TRBJ2-5 | NA | TRBV7-2 | NA | CASSLSRGDEETQYF | TGTGCCAGCAGCTTAAGCAGGGGGGACGAGGAGACCCAGTACTTC
TRBJ1-4 | NA | TRBV10-1 | few | CASRTDNEKLFF | TGCGCCAGCCGGACAGACAATGAAAAACTGTTTTTT
TRBJ1-1 | NA | TRBV9 | NA | CASSAGQNSVRTEAFF | TGTGCCAGCAGCGCAGGACAGAACTCCGTCCGGACTGAAGCTTTCTTT
TRBJ2-1 | TRBD2 | TRBV4-1 | few | CASSSDSGRIGETQFF | TGCGCCAGCAGTTCGGATAGCGGGAGAATTGGAGAGACCCAGTTCTTC